The 24 T cell receptor beta chains given below trace back to one sample, sequenced in a study of CXCR3-negative and CXCR3-positive naive CD8 T cells. Study outcomes and limitations: Greater hydrophobicity was found in TRB CDR3s of CXCR3-positive naive cells than of CXCR3-negative naive cells.

No antigen has been assigned to these receptors. The authors made the TRB cDNA libraries by 5' RACE using UMI labels. From the 5' RACE reads, TCRdb lists one entry per CDR3 protein and no DNA. The sample table sets out 90,000 to 100,000 distinct CDR3 sequences. Sequenced sample: naive CXCR3+ CD8+ T cells from blood. The subset denotes: CD45RO-CCR7+CD27+CD95- naive CD8+ T cells expressing CXCR3 (TNR3+). The receptors derive from a human donor in good health. Some clones in this sample may be carry-over from other donors' samples.

The genes are TRBV5-1 and TRBJ2-7; with no DNA, the TCRdb D assignment of TRBD2 cannot be verified. The CDR3 is 14 amino acids. Germline V gene lookup returns CDR1 SGHRS and CDR2 YFSETQ. The CDR3 loop is CASSVERGGYEQYF.

This sequence joins TRBV4-2 and TRBJ1-2. CDR3 length: 17 amino acids. Germline V gives CDR1 LGHNA, CDR2 YNFKEQ. The CDR3 reads CASSQDSAVSANYGYTF.

The rearrangement joins TRBV7-9 to TRBJ2-3; without DNA, the TCRdb call of TRBD1 cannot be checked. The CDR3 runs 16 residues. Germline lookup yields CDR1 SEHNR and CDR2 FQNEAQ (reference sequence). The CDR3 region is CASSPRQGMDTDTQYF.

This sequence joins TRBV7-8 and TRBJ2-1; TCRdb calls TRBD2, which cannot be checked without DNA. Germline V lookup: CDR1 SGHVS, CDR2 FQNEAQ. This CDR3 has 15 residues. The CDR3 reads CASSPGLAGVDEQFF.

This chain links TRBV7-9 with TRBJ1-2; TCRdb lists TRBD1, though no DNA is available to test this call. Germline CDR1 is SEHNR and CDR2 is FQNEAQ (reference sequence). This CDR3 has 13 residues. The CDR3 protein is CASSPDREIGYTF. Drawing the rest from reference TRBV7-9 and TRBJ1-2, the complete variable domain is DTGVSQNPRHKITKRGQNVTFRCDPISEHNRLYWYRQTLGQGPEFLTYFQNEAQLEKSRLLSDRFSAERPKGSFSTLEIQRTEQGDSAMYLCASSPDREIGYTFGSGTRLTVV.

V is TRBV20-1 and J is TRBJ2-2; the TCRdb D gene call, TRBD1, has no DNA to confirm it. Germline V gene lookup returns CDR1 DFQATT and CDR2 SNEGSKA (reference sequence). The CDR3 consists of 16 residues. The CDR3 protein is CSARDPDRGDTGELFF.

The chain carries TRBV7-2 and TRBJ1-2; the D gene TCRdb calls, TRBD1, cannot be checked with no DNA. Germline CDR1 reads SGHTA; CDR2 reads FQGNSA. The CDR3 runs to 12 residues. This chain's CDR3 is CASSPGGYGYTF.

This chain links TRBV6-2 or TRBV6-3 with TRBJ2-7. The CDR3 loop spans 13 amino acids. Germline loops: CDR1 MNHEY, CDR2 SVGEGT. This CDR3 is CASSDRDFNEQYF.

The rearrangement uses TRBV29-1 and TRBJ2-2; the D gene TCRdb calls, TRBD1, cannot be checked with no DNA. Germline CDR1 is SQVTM and CDR2 is ANQGSEA. The CDR3 is 15 amino acids. The CDR3 protein is CSVDIPDGGTGELFF.

The J gene is TRBJ2-1, the V gene TRBV21-1; TCRdb designates TRBD2, a call that cannot be tested without DNA. TRBV21-1 represents a pseudogene. This CDR3 comprises 17 residues. The CDR3 loop is CASSETKLAGLLGEQFF.

V is TRBV5-5 and J is TRBJ2-1; TCRdb names TRBD2, which stays unverified in the absence of DNA. This CDR3 has 18 residues. Germline CDR1 reads SGHKS; CDR2 reads YYEKEE (reference sequence). The CDR3 sequence is CASSLDLASGPLVNEQFF.

J is TRBJ1-6 and V is TRBV13. From germline, CDR1 is PRHDT and CDR2 FYEKMQ (reference sequence). The CDR3 is made up of 15 amino acids. CDR3 residues: CASSSSDGYNSPLHF. Variable domain in full (rest from reference TRBV13 and TRBJ1-6): AAGVIQSPRHLIKEKRETATLKCYPIPRHDTVYWYQQGPGQDPQFLISFYEKMQSDKGSIPDRFSAQQFSDYHSELNMSSLELGDSALYFCASSSSDGYNSPLHFGNGTRLTVT.

The chain employs TRBV7-2 and TRBJ2-5. The CDR3 is made up of 12 amino acids. Germline CDR1 and CDR2: SGHTA and FQGNSA. CDR3 protein: CASSLSWETQYF.

This sequence joins TRBV28 and TRBJ2-1. The CDR3 has 14 residues. The germline CDR1 and CDR2 sequences are MDHEN and SYDVKM. Here the CDR3 reads CASSFRGPYNEQFF.

J is TRBJ2-1 and V is TRBV20-1; the TRBD2 assignment by TCRdb is unverifiable without DNA. The CDR3 extends over 15 amino acids. Germline-derived CDR1 and CDR2 are DFQATT and SNEGSKA (reference sequence). The CDR3 sequence: CSASVRGGPINEQFF.

CDR3 residues: CASKFEEGYTF. The genes are TRBV10-2 and TRBJ1-2. The V gene's germline CDR1 is WSHSY and CDR2 SAAADI. The CDR3 covers 11 residues.

The chain has TRBV6-6 and TRBJ2-3; the TCRdb D gene call, TRBD1, has no DNA to confirm it. Germline loops: CDR1 MNHNY, CDR2 SVGAGI (reference sequence). This CDR3 region has 15 residues. The CDR3 sequence: CASDPVGLATDTQYF.

The rearrangement joins TRBV7-9 to TRBJ1-3. The CDR3 sequence is 15 residues long. Germline CDR1 reads SEHNR; CDR2 reads FQNEAQ (reference sequence). CDR3 sequence: CASSLKRGSGNTIYF.

This chain uses TRBV20-1 with TRBJ1-1. Per the germline V gene, CDR1 is DFQATT and CDR2 is SNEGSKA (reference sequence). The CDR3 loop spans 13 amino acids. The chain's CDR3 is CSAREAGNTEAFF.

CDR3 sequence reads: CASSVGRASEQFF. The gene calls are TRBV12-3 or TRBV12-4 and TRBJ2-1; TCRdb indicates TRBD2, and absent DNA this call remains unverified. This CDR3 contains 13 residues.

The chain links TRBV12-3 or TRBV12-4 to TRBJ2-7; TCRdb's D call, TRBD1, is unchecked because there is no DNA. This CDR3 has 13 residues. The CDR3: CASSLVQGAEQYF.

The chain is built from TRBV4-3 and TRBJ1-5. Germline V lookup: CDR1 LGHNA, CDR2 YSLEER. CDR3 size: 15 residues. The CDR3 loop reads CASSQALRTADPQHF.

The gene calls are TRBV28 and TRBJ1-5; TCRdb gives TRBD1 as the D gene, but with no DNA this cannot be confirmed. The CDR3 totals 15 residues. Germline-derived CDR1 and CDR2 are MDHEN and SYDVKM. CDR3 sequence reads: CASSLTGDSNQPQHF.

The CDR3 reads CSVEVSQGASNEQFF. The chain couples TRBV29-1 to TRBJ2-1; TCRdb picks TRBD1, but there is no DNA to check that call. The CDR3 consists of 15 residues. CDR1 is SQVTM, CDR2 ANQGSEA, per germline.